This T cell receptor beta chain appears in the sequencing data of a study of T cells after posttransplantation cyclophosphamide. Study conclusions and caveats: After PTCy, TRB diversity resembled that of CNI/methotrexate controls. Later post-transplant blood repertoires were often dominated by donor CD8+ memory clones.

Treatment was busulfan-fludarabine conditioning, a marrow graft, and cyclophosphamide on days +3 and +4. This clone ranks as medium-sized. Its antigen is still unknown. Clones were read by immunoSEQ multiplex PCR, and TCRdb kept only the in-frame ones, dropping some. The sample presents over 2,000 clones, none singletons. This clonotype originated in a female patient over 55 who received an allogeneic stem cell transplant from an unrelated donor, was CMV-positive, and had acute GVHD only. Among the T cells, some may be from the graft donor. The sample consisted of PBMCs, taken after an allogeneic stem cell transplant with post-transplant cyclophosphamide.

The CDR3 DNA reads TGTGCCAGCAGCTTGGCAGCAGGCGCCAATCAGCCCCAGCATTTT. It specifies CASSLAAGANQPQHF. The chain employs TRBV5-8 and TRBJ1-5; D is unresolved. Trimming removed 0 bases from V and 3 bases from J, with 10 bases in between. Per the germline V gene, CDR1 is SGHTS and CDR2 is YDEGEE. This CDR3 comprises 15 residues.